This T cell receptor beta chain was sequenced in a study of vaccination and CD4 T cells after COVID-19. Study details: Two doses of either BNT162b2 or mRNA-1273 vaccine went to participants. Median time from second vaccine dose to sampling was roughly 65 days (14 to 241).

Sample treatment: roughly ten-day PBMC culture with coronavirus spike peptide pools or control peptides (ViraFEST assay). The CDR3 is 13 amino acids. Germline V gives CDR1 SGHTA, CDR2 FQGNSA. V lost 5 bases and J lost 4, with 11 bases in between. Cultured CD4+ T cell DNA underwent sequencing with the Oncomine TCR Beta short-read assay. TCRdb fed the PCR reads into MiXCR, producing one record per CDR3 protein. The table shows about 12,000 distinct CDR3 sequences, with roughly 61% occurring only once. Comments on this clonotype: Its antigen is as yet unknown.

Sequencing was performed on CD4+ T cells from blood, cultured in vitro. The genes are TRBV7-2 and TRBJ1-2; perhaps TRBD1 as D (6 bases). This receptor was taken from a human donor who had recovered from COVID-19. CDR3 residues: CASSPQGSYGYTF. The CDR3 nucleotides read TGTGCCAGCAGCCCACAGGGTTCCTATGGCTACACCTTC.